The 30 T cell receptor beta chains given below trace back to one sample, sequenced in a study of neurological immune-mediated disorders (dated by TCRdb to 2018 to 2020). Library method: 5' RACE. Sequencing was performed on an Illumina HiSeq 2500. The public reads were reprocessed in TCRdb via fastp at Q25 and MiXCR, keeping in-frame beta chains. Identical CDR3 protein sequences are pooled into one entry, listed with their most common genes and DNA. Here the sample has about 29,000 distinct CDR3 sequences; approximately 12% occur a single time. The top ten hold approximately 7.8% of the sample. Input material: PBMCs. The receptors were gathered from a man aged 55-75 years in good health.

This clonotype was detected ten times or more. As DNA, the CDR3 is TGCAGTGCACACGATAGCGGGGCCCATGGGGAGACCCAGTACTTC. Protein product: CSAHDSGAHGETQYF. The V call is TRBV20-1, the J call TRBJ2-5; 8 bases align to TRBD2. This CDR3 region has 15 residues. V dropped 6 bases and J dropped 5; count of bases not matched to a gene: 14. Germline V gene lookup returns CDR1 DFQATT and CDR2 SNEGSKA (reference sequence).

This clonotype was recorded a few times. A much more abundant neighbour one base away suggests this may be a read error. The chain has TRBV12-3 or TRBV12-4 and TRBJ1-1; a possible D gene is TRBD1 (6 bases). With 2 bases removed from V and 11 bases from J, the gap between germline ends came to 15 bases. The CDR3 totals 13 residues. The CDR3 nucleotides are TGTGCCAGCAGTTTATACAGGGCAACAGACGCTTTCTTT. Its translation: CASSLYRATDAFF.

The table lists this clonotype with many counts. The rearrangement uses TRBV4-3 and TRBJ2-3; either TRBD1 or TRBD2 may fit D (5 bases each). Trimming removed 4 bases from V and 0 bases from J, with 11 bases in between. The length of the CDR3 is 15 residues. CDR1 and CDR2 from the germline V gene are LGHNA and YSLEER. The CDR3 nucleotides are TGCGCCAGCAGCCTAGAGGGGATGAGCACAGATACGCAGTATTTT. Its protein product is CASSLEGMSTDTQYF.

This clonotype was picked up many times. This rearrangement joins TRBV27 to TRBJ1-4; D is unresolved. The CDR3 covers 13 residues. The germline V gene encodes CDR1 MNHEY and CDR2 SMNVEV (reference sequence). V was clipped by 8 bases and J by 7 bases, with 14 bases between them. The CDR3 reads CASAPRFGEKLFF. The CDR3 DNA reads as TGTGCCAGCGCCCCCCGTTTCGGTGAAAAACTGTTTTTT.

This clonotype was counted many times. This chain connects TRBV5-1 to TRBJ2-2; 9 nucleotides line up with TRBD1. CDR3 length equals 15 residues. Germline V lookup: CDR1 SGHRS, CDR2 YFSETQ. With V trimmed by 4 bases and J by 6 bases, 7 bases remained unmatched. The DNA for the CDR3 is TGCGCCAGCAGCCCGGGACAGGGATGGGCCGGGGAGCTGTTTTTT. This translates into CASSPGQGWAGELFF. Full variable domain (outside the CDR3, taken from reference TRBV5-1 and TRBJ2-2): KAGVTQTPRYLIKTRGQQVTLSCSPISGHRSVSWYQQTPGQGLQFLFEYFSETQRNKGNFPGRFSGRQFSNSRSEMNVSTLELGDSALYLCASSPGQGWAGELFFGEGSRLTVL.

This clonotype has at least ten counts. J is TRBJ2-3 and V is TRBV5-1; D is undetermined. The CDR3 contains 13 residues. Trimming left V 5 bases short and J 6 bases short, with 13 bases between. Germline loops: CDR1 SGHRS, CDR2 YFSETQ. This CDR3 reads CASSTDPRDTQYF. The CDR3 nucleotides read TGCGCCAGCAGTACGGATCCTCGGGATACGCAGTATTTT.

This clonotype was recorded many times. This chain links TRBV5-1 with TRBJ2-1; D not certain. CDR1 SGHRS and CDR2 YFSETQ come from the germline V gene. The CDR3 contains 16 residues. Trimming cost V 0 bases and J 5 bases, with 15 bases left between them. The CDR3 DNA reads TGCGCCAGCAGCTTGGCCGCCAGGTCCCCCCACAATGAGCAGTTCTTC. This codes for CASSLAARSPHNEQFF.

Written as DNA, the CDR3 is TGTGCCAGCAGTCGGACTGTCCTCTCCTACAATGAGCAGTTCTTC. Its translation is CASSRTVLSYNEQFF. The chain joins TRBV7-2 to TRBJ2-1; D possibly corresponds to TRBD2 (5 bases). The CDR3 runs to 15 residues. Germline V gene data show CDR1 as SGHTA and CDR2 as FQGNSA. Trimming shortened V by 6 bases and J by 0 bases, and 12 bases separated the two germline ends.

This sequence joins TRBV5-1 and TRBJ2-6, with D tentatively TRBD2 (6 bases). The CDR3 covers 16 residues. In germline, CDR1 is SGHRS, CDR2 YFSETQ. In nucleotides, the CDR3 is TGCACCAACAGCCCGGACGGCGGGGCAGGAATAAGAGTCCTGACTTTC. Its translation is CTNSPDGGAGIRVLTF.

In this sample, this clonotype turned up many times. CDR3: CASSLDGGSPNTEAFF. The CDR3 coding sequence is TGCGCCAGCAGCTTGGATGGGGGTAGCCCGAACACTGAAGCTTTCTTT. This chain joins TRBV5-1 and TRBJ1-1; a possible D gene is TRBD1 (5 bases). The germline CDR1 and CDR2 sequences are SGHRS and YFSETQ. The V end lost 0 bases, the J end lost 1 base, and 13 bases lay between the germline ends. This CDR3 comprises 16 residues.

This clonotype was found many times. V is TRBV9 and J is TRBJ2-7; 7 bases line up with TRBD2. Germline CDR1 reads SGDLS; CDR2 reads YYNGEE. The CDR3 is made up of 16 amino acids. V lost 4 bases, J lost 4 bases, and 14 bases stayed unmatched. CDR3 sequence: CASSPTIRAGSYEQYF. CDR3 DNA: TGTGCCAGCAGCCCCACTATTCGAGCGGGAAGTTACGAGCAGTACTTC.

This clonotype was recorded at least ten times. The rearrangement links TRBV6-2 or TRBV6-3 to TRBJ1-2; D unresolved. V shed 6 bases and J shed 8 bases, with 10 bases lying between them. The germline V gene has CDR1 MNHEY and CDR2 SVGEGT. The CDR3 totals 11 residues. Here the CDR3 DNA reads TGTGCCAGCAGCCGGAATTGGGGCTACACCTTC. This gives the protein CASSRNWGYTF.

This clonotype was seen at least ten times. The genes are TRBV20-1 and TRBJ2-7; TRBD2 matches at 11 bases. Per germline, CDR1 DFQATT and CDR2 SNEGSKA (reference sequence). The V segment lost 6 bases and the J segment 2 bases; nucleotides outside the gene matches: 3. This CDR3 spans 13 amino acids. CDR3 protein: CSATSGRTYEQYF. As DNA, the CDR3 is TGCAGTGCCACTAGCGGGAGAACCTACGAGCAGTACTTC.

This clonotype was counted only a few times. The V call is TRBV2, the J call TRBJ2-3; D assignment may be TRBD1 or TRBD2 (5 bases each). CDR3 length: 11 amino acids. Germline loops: CDR1 SNHLY, CDR2 FYNNEI. The V gene lost 11 bases and the J gene lost 7 bases, with 13 bases spanning the gap. The CDR3 here is CAPSGRYTQYF. DNA of the CDR3: TGTGCCCCATCGGGGCGTTATACGCAGTATTTT.

This clonotype was seen ten or more times. At one of its ends the junction is not consistent with the germline gene, which may arise from a read error. The chain uses TRBV7-7 and TRBJ1-1; D unclear. The CDR3 loop spans 13 amino acids. Germline loops: CDR1 SSHAT, CDR2 FNYEAQ (reference sequence). This chain's CDR3 is CASSFTKNTEAFF. The DNA of the CDR3 is TGTGCTAGCAGCTTCACAAAGAACACTGAAGCTTTCTTT.

By share of the sample, this clonotype is medium-sized. The CDR3 sequence is CASRPSTGELFF. For the CDR3, the DNA is TGCGCCAGCAGGCCTAGCACCGGGGAGCTGTTTTTT. J is TRBJ2-2 and V is TRBV5-1; no definite D call. Germline V gene data show CDR1 as SGHRS and CDR2 as YFSETQ. V lost 5 bases and J lost 4, with 6 bases in between. This CDR3 contains 12 residues.

At least ten counts were recorded for this clonotype. The CDR3: CSVSGDRLEEQYF. The CDR3 coding sequence is TGCAGTGTATCCGGGGACAGGTTAGAAGAGCAGTACTTC. The chain joins TRBV20-1 to TRBJ2-7; 8 bases match TRBD1. J was trimmed by 7 bases and V by 7 bases; bases with no gene match: 12. Germline V lookup: CDR1 DFQATT, CDR2 SNEGSKA (reference sequence). CDR3 length: 13 amino acids.

The chain combines TRBV15 with TRBJ1-2; D may be TRBD1 (5 bases). The CDR3 runs to 15 residues. Germline CDR1 and CDR2: LNHNV and YYDKDF (reference sequence). Between the trimmed V and J ends, which lost 0 bases and 5 bases, there was a span of 13 bases. Here the CDR3 reads CATSRDEGLYYGYTF. CDR3 nucleotides: TGTGCCACCAGCAGAGATGAGGGGTTGTATTATGGCTACACCTTC.

This clonotype was detected ten times or more. The chain is built from TRBV20-1 and TRBJ2-1; either TRBD1 or TRBD2 may fit D (6 bases each). Germline CDR1 DFQATT, CDR2 SNEGSKA (reference sequence). The CDR3 is 15 residues long. The V gene lost 6 bases and the J gene lost 4 bases, with 19 bases spanning the gap. The CDR3 is CSATGGRESYNEQFF. In nucleotides, the CDR3 is TGCAGTGCAACCGGGGGCAGGGAGAGTTACAATGAGCAGTTCTTC.

Remarks on this clonotype: A read error may account for a junction end that differs from germline. The chain uses TRBV5-6 and TRBJ2-4, with a possible D match to TRBD1 (6 bases). Germline V gene sequence: CDR1 SGHDT, CDR2 YYEEEE. The CDR3 has 12 amino acids. The CDR3 coding sequence is TGTGCCAGCAGCTTGGGATCGGGCCCAGGGGACTTC. Translation: CASSLGSGPGDF.

This clonotype was detected a few times. V usage is TRBV7-6 and J usage is TRBJ1-2; D gene uncertain. Germline V gives CDR1 SGHVS, CDR2 FNYEAQ. The CDR3 runs 13 residues. Trimming stripped 5 bases from V and 2 bases from J, with 9 bases between. Here the CDR3 reads CASSLSQNYGYTF. The DNA of the CDR3 is TGTGCCAGCAGCCTCAGCCAGAACTATGGCTACACCTTC.

This clonotype has a count of ten or more. This chain links TRBV20-1 with TRBJ2-7, with 10 nucleotides matching TRBD2. From germline, CDR1 is DFQATT and CDR2 SNEGSKA (reference sequence). Trimming removed 3 bases from V and 2 bases from J; junction bases left unmatched: 1. There are 13 residues in the CDR3. The CDR3 region is CSARGLATYEQYF. DNA for the CDR3: TGCAGTGCTAGGGGACTAGCGACCTACGAGCAGTACTTC.

In its sample, this clonotype was seen once. The chain links TRBV5-1 to TRBJ1-1; the match to TRBD1 covers 8 bases. The CDR3 consists of 14 residues. V lost 7 bases to trimming and J lost 0 bases; unmatched junction nucleotides: 5. Germline loops: CDR1 SGHRS, CDR2 YFSETQ. The CDR3 bases are TGCGCCAGCTCGACGACAGGGGTGAACACTGAAGCTTTCTTT. This encodes CASSTTGVNTEAFF.

This clonotype showed up many times. V usage is TRBV11-2 and J usage is TRBJ2-1; unclear D gene. The CDR3 has 15 residues. CDR1 is SGHAT, CDR2 FQNNGV, per germline. V was pared by 5 bases and J by 9 bases, with 20 bases between. The CDR3: CASSPGPLLVGEQFF. In DNA form, the CDR3 reads TGTGCCAGCAGCCCTGGACCCCTCCTCGTGGGTGAGCAGTTCTTC.

In its sample, this clonotype was seen many times. The V call is TRBV20-1, the J call TRBJ2-3; D is undetermined. The CDR3 covers 16 residues. Trimming cost V 6 bases and J 0 bases, with 19 bases left between them. The germline CDR1 and CDR2 sequences are DFQATT and SNEGSKA (reference sequence). CDR3 amino acids: CSANSWLGPSTDTQYF. CDR3 sequence (DNA): TGCAGTGCAAACTCGTGGCTAGGACCGAGCACAGATACGCAGTATTTT.

About this clonotype itself: The junction does not match germline at one end; this may be a read error. V usage is TRBV7-2 and J usage is TRBJ2-1, with unresolved D. The CDR3 runs 12 residues. CDR1 SGHTA and CDR2 FQGNSA come from the germline V gene. CDR3 sequence (DNA): TGTGCCGGCAGCTTGATGGGGAATGAGCAGTTCTTC. Translation gives CAGSLMGNEQFF.

The table lists this clonotype with many counts. J is TRBJ2-3 and V is TRBV12-3 or TRBV12-4; D unclear. The CDR3 contains 14 residues. Trimming took 8 bases from V and 8 from J, leaving 20 bases between them. CDR3 loop: CASRLAGSSVTQYF. The CDR3 DNA reads TGTGCCAGCCGACTGGCAGGTTCTTCAGTTACGCAGTATTTT.

The table lists this clonotype with many counts. The chain carries TRBV6-1 and TRBJ2-1, with D perhaps matching TRBD1 (6 bases). CDR3 size: 15 residues. The V end lost 8 bases, the J end lost 0 bases, and 14 bases lay between the germline ends. Germline V CDR1 and CDR2: MNHNS, SASEGT. CDR3 sequence (DNA): TGTGCCAGCCTGGGACGGGACACCTCCTACAATGAGCAGTTCTTC. It codes for CASLGRDTSYNEQFF.

This clonotype was recorded many times. V gene TRBV5-1 combines with J gene TRBJ2-3, with D possibly TRBD2 on 7 matching bases. The CDR3 covers 16 residues. Trimming took 0 bases from V and 3 from J, leaving 14 bases between them. Germline CDR1 SGHRS, CDR2 YFSETQ. The CDR3 sequence: CASSLDGGARTDTQYF. CDR3 DNA sequence: TGCGCCAGCAGCTTGGATGGGGGGGCCCGAACAGATACGCAGTATTTT.

This chain joins TRBV7-9 and TRBJ1-1; D gene unclear. The CDR3 has 13 residues. Germline V CDR1 and CDR2: SEHNR, FQNEAQ (reference sequence). Trimming took off 3 bases at V and 4 bases at J, with 9 bases between the two ends. The CDR3 sequence: CASSLGAVTEAFF. As DNA, the CDR3 is TGTGCCAGCAGCTTGGGCGCTGTCACTGAAGCTTTCTTT.